Presented here are 30 T cell receptor beta chains from one specimen sequenced in a study of glioma-infiltrating T cells after dendritic cell vaccination. Time point of the sample: after dendritic cell vaccination, including at tumor progression/relapse. Produced via immunoSEQ multiplex PCR; TCRdb's table is partial and in-frame only. The data contain 100,000 or so clones, roughly 89% of them seen just once; the ten biggest clones take up around 2.6%. Sequencing used blood, obtained after dendritic cell vaccination. The source of these receptors is a human donor with glioblastoma.

J is TRBJ2-5 and V is TRBV1; the listed D gene, TRBD1, was not tested against the DNA. TRBV1 is marked as a pseudogene. This CDR3 has 10 residues. CDR3 in DNA: TGCACCGTCAGGGCCCACGAACAGTACTTC. This codes for CTVRAHEQYF.

This chain connects TRBV18 to TRBJ2-1; the match to TRBD2 covers 14 bases. J was trimmed by 8 bases and V by 5 bases; bases with no gene match: 5. Per the germline V gene, CDR1 is KGHSH and CDR2 is LQKENI. This CDR3 is 15 amino acids long. This chain's CDR3 is CASSETSGGDHEQFF. Written as DNA, the CDR3 is TGTGCCAGCTCAGAGACTAGCGGGGGGGATCATGAGCAGTTCTTC.

The genes are TRBV27 and TRBJ2-2, with 13 bases fitting TRBD2. This CDR3 has 16 residues. The V and J ends lost 8 bases and 2 bases, in that order; junction bases with no gene match: 5. Germline V gene sequence: CDR1 MNHEY, CDR2 SMNVEV (reference sequence). The CDR3 protein is CASRTSGSSNTGELFF. Written as DNA, the CDR3 is TGTGCCAGCCGGACTAGCGGGAGCAGTAACACCGGGGAGCTGTTTTTT.

This clone was observed a few times. The V and J genes are TRBV25-1 and TRBJ2-1, with 12 bases fitting TRBD2. This CDR3 is built from 15 residues. Germline lookup yields CDR1 MGHDK and CDR2 SYGVNS. The J segment lost 2 bases and the V segment lost 4 bases, leaving 0 bases of the junction unmatched. The chain's CDR3 is CASSGTSGTYNEQFF. CDR3 sequence (DNA): TGTGCCAGCAGTGGGACTAGCGGGACCTACAATGAGCAGTTCTTC.

V and J are TRBV14 and TRBJ1-3; D ambiguous. V dropped 4 bases and J dropped 0 bases, with 13 bases sitting between them. Germline assignment: CDR1 SGHDN and CDR2 FVKESK. There are 16 residues in the CDR3. The CDR3 loop reads CASSRRTAASGNTIYF. The CDR3 nucleotides read TGTGCCAGCAGCCGAAGGACTGCAGCCTCTGGAAACACCATATATTTT.

The chain recombines TRBV12-5 with TRBJ1-5; D gene unclear. Between the trimmed V and J ends, which lost 7 bases and 2 bases, there was a span of 6 bases. CDR1 is LGHNT and CDR2 is FRNRAP in the germline V gene. The CDR3 totals 12 residues. The DNA for the CDR3 is TGTGCTAGTGCCCCCGGCAATCAGCCCCAGCATTTT. It encodes CASAPGNQPQHF.

This clone was picked up one time. CDR3 loop: CASSSTGEGETQYF. The CDR3 region has the DNA TGTGCCAGCAGCTCTACCGGGGAAGGAGAGACCCAGTACTTC. The rearrangement uses TRBV28 and TRBJ2-5, with a tentative D call TRBD2 (5 bases). V lost 6 bases and J 4 bases, leaving 15 bases between the germline ends. From germline, CDR1 is MDHEN and CDR2 SYDVKM. The CDR3 is 14 residues long.

The chain carries TRBV30 and TRBJ2-3; D gene unclear. Trimming removed 0 bases from V and 3 bases from J, with 7 bases in between. This CDR3 region has 13 residues. CDR1 and CDR2 from the germline V gene are GTSNPN and SVGIG (reference sequence). CDR3: CAWSVQVTDTQYF. CDR3 nucleotide sequence: TGTGCCTGGAGTGTACAAGTGACAGATACGCAGTATTTT.

The rearrangement uses TRBV20-1 and TRBJ2-1; 7 nucleotides align to TRBD1. J lost 8 bases, V lost 6 bases, and 4 bases had no gene match. The CDR3 runs to 11 residues. Germline CDR1 is DFQATT and CDR2 is SNEGSKA (reference sequence). CDR3 sequence reads: CSAIQGYEQFF. CDR3 coding DNA: TGCAGTGCCATACAGGGGTATGAGCAGTTCTTC.

V usage is TRBV6-5 and J usage is TRBJ1-6; TRBD1 is a possible D gene (5 bases). Trimming stripped 6 bases from V and 15 bases from J, with 21 bases between. Per germline, CDR1 MNHEY and CDR2 SVGAGI. This CDR3 is built from 14 residues. The CDR3: CASSQGPGGSRLHF. The CDR3 DNA follows: TGTGCCAGCAGCCAGGGACCTGGAGGGTCTCGCCTCCACTTT.

The rearrangement joins TRBV5-1 to TRBJ1-3; perhaps TRBD1 as D (5 bases). The germline V gene has CDR1 SGHRS and CDR2 YFSETQ. Trimming removed 0 bases from V and 3 bases from J, with 13 bases in between. CDR3 length equals 16 residues. The CDR3 loop is CASSLVGGAFGNTIYF. CDR3 sequence (DNA): TGCGCCAGCAGCTTGGTCGGGGGAGCGTTTGGAAACACCATATATTTT.

The V gene is TRBV5-5, the J gene TRBJ1-4, with 7 bases fitting TRBD1. Germline V gives CDR1 SGHKS, CDR2 YYEKEE (reference sequence). The length of the CDR3 is 15 residues. After removal of 9 bases from V and 4 bases from J, the junction contained 12 bases not matched to a gene. The CDR3 DNA is TGTGCCACCACTCTCGCAGGGGGAAGTAATGAAAAACTGTTTTTT. As protein: CATTLAGGSNEKLFF.

Written as DNA, the CDR3 is TGTGCCAGCAGTAGGGGGGTAGCGGGAGATGAGCAGTACTTC. It encodes CASSRGVAGDEQYF. The chain is built from TRBV2 and TRBJ2-7; 9 bases are a match to TRBD2. The CDR3 covers 14 residues. Trimming removed 5 bases from V and 7 bases from J; junction bases left unmatched: 9. Germline CDR1 and CDR2: SNHLY and FYNNEI.

V usage is TRBV5-1 and J usage is TRBJ2-1, with TRBD1 identical over 9 bases. The CDR3 consists of 14 residues. In germline, CDR1 is SGHRS, CDR2 YFSETQ. The J segment lost 4 bases and the V segment lost 6 bases, leaving 5 bases of the junction unmatched. The CDR3 is CASTRQGVYNEQFF. DNA for the CDR3: TGCGCCAGCACCCGACAGGGGGTGTACAATGAGCAGTTCTTC.

This sequence joins TRBV30 and TRBJ1-5; TRBD1 is a possible D gene (5 bases). The CDR3 totals 13 residues. Trimming removed 3 bases from V and 0 bases from J, with 6 bases in between. The germline V gene encodes CDR1 GTSNPN and CDR2 SVGIG (reference sequence). For the CDR3, the DNA is TGTGCCTGGAGGGACACTAGCAATCAGCCCCAGCATTTT. Its translation: CAWRDTSNQPQHF. Full variable domain (remainder filled in from reference TRBV30 and TRBJ1-5): SQTIHQWPATLVQPVGSPLSLECTVEGTSNPNLYWYRQAAGRGLQLLFYSVGIGQISSEVPQNLSASRPQDRQFILSSKKLLLSDSGFYLCAWRDTSNQPQHFGDGTRLSIL.

The chain uses TRBV7-9 and TRBJ2-3; 13 bases line up with TRBD2. The V gene end was trimmed by 7 bases and the J gene end by 4 bases; junction bases not matched to a gene: 14. The germline V gene encodes CDR1 SEHNR and CDR2 FQNEAQ (reference sequence). The CDR3 consists of 18 residues. CDR3 loop: CASILGRGTSGTPDTQYF. The DNA for the CDR3 is TGTGCCAGCATCCTAGGGAGGGGGACTAGCGGGACTCCAGATACGCAGTATTTT.

This sequence joins TRBV29-1 and TRBJ1-2, with D maybe TRBD1 (5 bases). CDR1 and CDR2 (germline): SQVTM, ANQGSEA. CDR3 length equals 14 residues. V was pared by 2 bases and J by 8 bases, with 18 bases between. CDR3: CSVEIDSAKRGYTF. In DNA, the CDR3 is TGCAGCGTTGAAATAGACAGTGCCAAGAGAGGCTACACCTTC.

This clone has more than one count but fewer than ten. The chain uses TRBV7-6 and TRBJ1-3, with 10 bases matching TRBD1. V gave up 5 bases and J gave up 0 bases; unmatched junction bases: 4. This CDR3 contains 16 residues. Germline assignment: CDR1 SGHVS and CDR2 FNYEAQ. The CDR3 loop reads CASSPGQGVSGNTIYF. The CDR3 DNA reads TGTGCCAGCAGCCCTGGACAGGGGGTCTCTGGAAACACCATATATTTT.

This chain links TRBV5-1 with TRBJ2-7, with 8 bases aligning to TRBD1. With V trimmed by 0 bases and J by 2 bases, 4 bases remained unmatched. The germline gives CDR1 SGHRS, CDR2 YFSETQ. The CDR3 is 15 residues long. Here the CDR3 reads CASSLEPGQAYEQYF. Here the CDR3 DNA reads TGCGCCAGCAGCTTGGAACCGGGACAGGCCTACGAGCAGTACTTC.

CDR3 DNA sequence: TGTGCCAGCAGCTTAGGTACAGAGACTGAAGCTTTCTTT. This sequence encodes CASSLGTETEAFF. J is TRBJ1-1 and V is TRBV7-3; D gene unclear. Deletions cut 2 bases from V and 5 bases from J, with 9 bases between. Germline V gene lookup returns CDR1 SGHTA and CDR2 FQGTGA. The CDR3 contains 13 residues.

This chain uses TRBV30 with TRBJ2-2; TRBD2 matches 11 bases. CDR3 length: 16 residues. The V gene's germline CDR1 is GTSNPN and CDR2 SVGIG (reference sequence). J lost 3 bases, V lost 4 bases, and 7 bases had no gene match. The CDR3 region has the DNA TGTGCCTGGACCCGTAGCGGGAGGGCCGACACCGGGGAGCTGTTTTTT. Its translation is CAWTRSGRADTGELFF.

V and J are TRBV6-6 and TRBJ2-2, with TRBD1 matching 7 bases. The V segment lost 9 bases and the J segment 7 bases; nucleotides outside the gene matches: 14. The CDR3 loop spans 15 amino acids. The germline CDR1 and CDR2 sequences are MNHNY and SVGAGI (reference sequence). CDR3 residues: CASRQGSSVGGELFF. CDR3 coding DNA: TGTGCCAGTCGACAGGGCAGTAGCGTGGGCGGGGAGCTGTTTTTT.

V gene TRBV7-3 combines with J gene TRBJ2-1, with 11 bases fitting TRBD2. V lost 5 bases, J lost 4 bases, and 4 bases stayed unmatched. The germline gives CDR1 SGHTA, CDR2 FQGTGA. This CDR3 is 15 amino acids long. Written as DNA, the CDR3 is TGTGCCAGCAGCCCAGGACTAGCGGGTTACAATGAGCAGTTCTTC. Translated, it gives CASSPGLAGYNEQFF.

The genes are TRBV28 and TRBJ1-2; 9 bases agree with TRBD1. This CDR3 has 15 amino acids. The V and J ends lost 5 bases and 9 bases, in that order; junction bases with no gene match: 13. Germline V lookup: CDR1 MDHEN, CDR2 SYDVKM. The CDR3 nucleotides are TGTGCCAGCAGTCGCTCCGGGACAGGGACTTCTCGCTACACCTTC. Amino acids: CASSRSGTGTSRYTF.

The gene calls are TRBV4-1 and TRBJ2-3; a weak D match, TRBD2 (7 bases). The CDR3 sequence is 16 residues long. V gave up 1 base and J gave up 3 bases, with 14 bases separating them. The V gene's germline CDR1 is MGHRA and CDR2 YSYEKL. The CDR3 here is CASSQVPGGLTDTQYF. The CDR3 bases are TGCGCCAGCAGCCAAGTCCCGGGGGGCCTAACAGATACGCAGTATTTT.

This chain joins TRBV11-3 and TRBJ2-7; 13 bases are shared with TRBD2. After removal of 5 bases from V and 9 bases from J, the junction contained 10 bases not matched to a gene. There are 15 residues in the CDR3. From germline, CDR1 is SGHNT and CDR2 YENEEA. This chain's CDR3 is CASSPAGTSGIPQYF. The DNA of the CDR3 is TGTGCCAGCAGCCCCGCCGGGACTAGCGGGATACCGCAGTACTTC.

This rearrangement joins TRBV15 to TRBJ2-7, with TRBD2 matching 10 bases. J was trimmed by 4 bases and V by 7 bases; bases with no gene match: 4. Germline CDR1 is LNHNV and CDR2 is YYDKDF (reference sequence). The CDR3 totals 13 residues. The CDR3 DNA follows: TGTGCCACCAAAGCGGGAGGGATGTACGAGCAGTACTTC. Amino acid sequence: CATKAGGMYEQYF.

The chain combines TRBV18 with TRBJ1-1; tentatively, D is TRBD1 (6 bases). Trimming stripped 3 bases from V and 2 bases from J, with 13 bases between. The CDR3 runs to 15 residues. CDR1 is KGHSH and CDR2 is LQKENI in the germline V gene. DNA of the CDR3: TGTGCCAGCTCACCCAGGACAGATTTCAACACTGAAGCTTTCTTT. It codes for CASSPRTDFNTEAFF.

The chain is built from TRBV10-2 and TRBJ1-2; D possibly corresponds to TRBD1 (6 bases). The germline gives CDR1 WSHSY, CDR2 SAAADI. V was clipped by 3 bases and J by 3 bases, with 11 bases between them. The CDR3 sequence is 14 residues long. CDR3 residues: CASSDRGKDYGYTF. For the CDR3, the DNA is TGCGCCAGCAGTGACAGGGGAAAGGACTATGGCTACACCTTC.

This sequence joins TRBV27 and TRBJ1-1, with TRBD1 as a possible D gene (6 bases). V was clipped by 5 bases and J by 0 bases, with 10 bases between them. The length of the CDR3 is 14 residues. Per the germline V gene, CDR1 is MNHEY and CDR2 is SMNVEV (reference sequence). The CDR3 here is CASSVRTVNTEAFF. The CDR3 DNA sequence: TGTGCCAGCAGTGTCAGGACAGTGAACACTGAAGCTTTCTTT.